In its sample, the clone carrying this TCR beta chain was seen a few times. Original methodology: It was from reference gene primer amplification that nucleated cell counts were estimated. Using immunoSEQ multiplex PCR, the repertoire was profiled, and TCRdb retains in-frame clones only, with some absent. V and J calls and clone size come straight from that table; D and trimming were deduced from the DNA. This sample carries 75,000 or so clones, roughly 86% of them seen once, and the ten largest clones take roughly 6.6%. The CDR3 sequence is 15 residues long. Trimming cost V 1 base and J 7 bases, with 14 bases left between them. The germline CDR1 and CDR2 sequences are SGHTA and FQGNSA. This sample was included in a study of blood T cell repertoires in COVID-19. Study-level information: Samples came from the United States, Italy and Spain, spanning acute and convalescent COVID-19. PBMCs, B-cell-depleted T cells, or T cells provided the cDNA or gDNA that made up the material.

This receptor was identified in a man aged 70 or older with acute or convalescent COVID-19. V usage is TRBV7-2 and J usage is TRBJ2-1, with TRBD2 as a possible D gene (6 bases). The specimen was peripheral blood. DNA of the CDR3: TGTGCCAGCAGCTTAGGAGGGACTCTACAGAATGAGCAGTTCTTC. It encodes CASSLGGTLQNEQFF. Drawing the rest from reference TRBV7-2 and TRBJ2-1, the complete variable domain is GAGVSQSPSNKVTEKGKDVELRCDPISGHTALYWYRQSLGQGLEFLIYFQGNSAPDKSGLPSDRFSAERTGGSVSTLTIQRTQQEDSAVYLCASSLGGTLQNEQFFGPGTRLTVL.